The 5 T cell receptor beta chains below all came from one sample that was sequenced in a study of blood T cell repertoires in COVID-19 (dated by TCRdb to 2019 to 2021). Receptor amplification or capture employed the immunoSEQ multiplex PCR assay. The table comes from immuneACCESS by way of TCRdb, which keeps in-frame sequences with V and J called. Part of the clones is missing from these tables; in studies checked, under half for an unresolved V gene and the rest for unknown reasons. Recorded for this sample are 310,000 or so clones; 86% of them occurred a single time. About 2.2% of the sample belongs to the ten largest clones. The source material was peripheral blood. These receptors all stem from a woman in her twenties or thirties who had recovered from COVID-19.

This chain links TRBV2 with TRBJ2-2, with TRBD1 matching 10 bases. The CDR3 runs 14 residues. CDR1 and CDR2 (germline): SNHLY, FYNNEI. V trimming: 6 bases; J trimming: 7 bases; junction bases outside the gene matches: 5. The DNA of the CDR3 is TGTGCCAGCAGGAGGGACAGGGGAATCGGGGAGCTGTTTTTT. It translates to CASRRDRGIGELFF.

V and J are TRBV7-9 and TRBJ2-7; 8 positions match TRBD1. V shed 5 bases and J 2 bases; nucleotides not matched to a gene: 5. CDR1 and CDR2 (germline): SEHNR, FQNEAQ (reference sequence). This CDR3 region has 14 residues. CDR3 region: CASSPRQGPYEQYF. As DNA, the CDR3 is TGTGCCAGCAGCCCACGACAGGGGCCCTACGAGCAGTACTTC.

This chain joins TRBV7-9 and TRBJ1-1, with 7 bases identical to TRBD1. CDR1 and CDR2 (germline): SEHNR, FQNEAQ (reference sequence). The CDR3 extends over 13 amino acids. The junction had 2 bases not matched to a gene; V was cut back by 1 base and J by 6 bases. CDR3 protein: CASSLVQGAEAFF. CDR3 sequence (DNA): TGTGCCAGCAGCTTAGTGCAGGGGGCTGAAGCTTTCTTT.

The J gene is TRBJ1-2, the V gene TRBV5-5; D is unresolved. Germline loops: CDR1 SGHKS, CDR2 YYEKEE (reference sequence). V lost 6 bases and J lost 4, with 13 bases in between. This CDR3 is built from 13 residues. The CDR3 bases are TGTGCCAGCACCCGCCTTGGCTCCTATGGCTACACCTTC. It encodes CASTRLGSYGYTF.

V is TRBV18 and J is TRBJ2-1; TRBD2 might be the D (5 bases). This CDR3 is 16 amino acids long. Between the trimmed V and J ends, which lost 6 bases and 7 bases, there was a span of 22 bases. The germline gives CDR1 KGHSH, CDR2 LQKENI. The DNA for the CDR3 is TGTGCCAGCTCTCACTCTTACCGGGAAACGGGTAATGAGCAGTTCTTC. Translation gives CASSHSYRETGNEQFF. The entire variable domain, with the rest obtained from reference TRBV18 and TRBJ2-1, is as follows: NAGVMQNPRHLVRRRGQEARLRCSPMKGHSHVYWYRQLPEEGLKFMVYLQKENIIDESGMPKERFSAEFPKEGPSILRIQQVVRGDSAAYFCASSHSYRETGNEQFFGPGTRLTVL.